These T cell receptor beta chains were read from a single sample in a study of blood T cell repertoires in COVID-19. Sequencing used immunoSEQ multiplex PCR; TCRdb keeps in-frame clones, though not all of them. The sample yields some 110,000 clones, approximately 87% seen once. Sequencing input: peripheral blood. The receptors stem from an older man who had recovered from COVID-19. Both conserved end residues are trimmed from each CDR3. The order of the fields is V gene, CDR3 protein.

v_gene: TRBV24-1; CDR3aa: ATNSGTGDNQPQH
v_gene: TRBV27; CDR3aa: ASSPAPGQVTGELF
v_gene: TRBV19; CDR3aa: ASSMSSGSLQY
v_gene: TRBV6-6; CDR3aa: ANSLEHNSPLH
v_gene: TRBV9; CDR3aa: ASSVTGGGSPLH
v_gene: TRBV7-8; CDR3aa: ASSLRSGSSGYT
v_gene: TRBV5-1; CDR3aa: ASSLGRRLAGVVEDTQY
v_gene: TRBV7-2; CDR3aa: ASSFGRGGQF
v_gene: TRBV5-1; CDR3aa: ASSLDGQGEPEAF
v_gene: TRBV4-3; CDR3aa: ASSQDLPYEQY
v_gene: TRBV6-1; CDR3aa: ASSEGRSGNTIY
v_gene: TRBV11-1; CDR3aa: ASSLEPREGTGELF
v_gene: TRBV7-3; CDR3aa: ASSLGTSGQETQY
v_gene: TRBV30; CDR3aa: AWTGGSYEQY
v_gene: TRBV5-1; CDR3aa: ASSFRDREQETQY
v_gene: TRBV5-1; CDR3aa: ASSSGPHRGANTEAF
v_gene: TRBV19; CDR3aa: ASSWSSSSTYEQY
v_gene: TRBV11-2; CDR3aa: ASSTTGGRGYNEQF
v_gene: TRBV5-1; CDR3aa: ASSYLAGGLTGELF
v_gene: TRBV2; CDR3aa: ASSEYYPRYEQY
v_gene: TRBV2; CDR3aa: ASSRGTVQETQY
v_gene: TRBV2; CDR3aa: ASSDQDTSYEQY
v_gene: TRBV3-1/TRBV3-2; CDR3aa: ASSHLAGAGTGELF
v_gene: TRBV28; CDR3aa: ASSSGQGYTDTQY
v_gene: TRBV5-4; CDR3aa: ASSLSRVNEQF
v_gene: TRBV29-1; CDR3aa: SVQTVSYNEQF
v_gene: TRBV11-2; CDR3aa: ASSLDRGGTDTQY
v_gene: TRBV6-5; CDR3aa: ASTRTGGPQGQF
v_gene: TRBV3-1/TRBV3-2; CDR3aa: ASSRTSGMANEQF
v_gene: TRBV5-4; CDR3aa: ASSRGSYEQY
v_gene: TRBV5-1; CDR3aa: ASSRGQSDSPLH
v_gene: TRBV2; CDR3aa: ASIYLERTEAF
v_gene: TRBV27; CDR3aa: ASSLGKAGNEQF
v_gene: TRBV5-1; CDR3aa: ASSLPDTDTQY
v_gene: TRBV3-1/TRBV3-2; CDR3aa: ASSQETSGSSSTDTQY
v_gene: TRBV6-5; CDR3aa: ASSYRGYQPQH
v_gene: TRBV6-2/TRBV6-3; CDR3aa: ASSGGRGTSNEQF
v_gene: TRBV6-1; CDR3aa: ASSEEQGGFRNQPQH
v_gene: TRBV6-1; CDR3aa: ASTRRGSGYT
v_gene: TRBV4-1; CDR3aa: ASSLASGTGGAYGNTIY
v_gene: TRBV7-6; CDR3aa: ASSLTLAGWHNEQF
v_gene: TRBV5-4; CDR3aa: ASSLNTESNEQF
v_gene: TRBV5-1; CDR3aa: ASSLAARGLGTDTQY
v_gene: TRBV5-5; CDR3aa: ASSYRGDSNQPQH
v_gene: TRBV19; CDR3aa: ASSSRGADYGYT
v_gene: TRBV13; CDR3aa: ATTAGSGNTIY
v_gene: TRBV18; CDR3aa: ASSPGTGQDEQY
v_gene: TRBV27; CDR3aa: ASAETGTGTTDTQY
v_gene: TRBV5-1; CDR3aa: ASSLIRAGEQY
v_gene: TRBV7-3; CDR3aa: ASSSWDNTDTQY
v_gene: TRBV4-2; CDR3aa: ASSQAGGKLRNTEAF
v_gene: TRBV5-1; CDR3aa: ASSNPRDSNTEAF
v_gene: TRBV5-1; CDR3aa: ASSPGTSGLTDTQY